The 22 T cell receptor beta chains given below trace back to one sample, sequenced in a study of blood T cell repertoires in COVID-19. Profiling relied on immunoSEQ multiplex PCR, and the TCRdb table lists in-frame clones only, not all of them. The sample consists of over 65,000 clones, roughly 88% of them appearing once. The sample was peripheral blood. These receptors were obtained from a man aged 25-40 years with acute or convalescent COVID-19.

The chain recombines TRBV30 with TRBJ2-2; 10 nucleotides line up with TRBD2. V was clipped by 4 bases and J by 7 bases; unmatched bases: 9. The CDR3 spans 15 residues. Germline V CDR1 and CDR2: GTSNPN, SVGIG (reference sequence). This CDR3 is CAWTSGTSAVGELFF. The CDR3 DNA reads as TGTGCCTGGACCTCCGGGACTAGCGCGGTCGGGGAGCTGTTTTTT. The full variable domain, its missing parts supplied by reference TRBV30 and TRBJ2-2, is SQTIHQWPATLVQPVGSPLSLECTVEGTSNPNLYWYRQAAGRGLQLLFYSVGIGQISSEVPQNLSASRPQDRQFILSSKKLLLSDSGFYLCAWTSGTSAVGELFFGEGSRLTVL.

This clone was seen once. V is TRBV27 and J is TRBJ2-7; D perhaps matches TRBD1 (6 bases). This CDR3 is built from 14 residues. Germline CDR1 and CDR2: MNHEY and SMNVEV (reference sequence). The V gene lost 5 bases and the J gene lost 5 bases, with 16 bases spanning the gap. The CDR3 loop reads CASSRRVGGHEQYF. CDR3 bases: TGTGCCAGCAGTCGCCGGGTTGGGGGCCACGAGCAGTACTTC.

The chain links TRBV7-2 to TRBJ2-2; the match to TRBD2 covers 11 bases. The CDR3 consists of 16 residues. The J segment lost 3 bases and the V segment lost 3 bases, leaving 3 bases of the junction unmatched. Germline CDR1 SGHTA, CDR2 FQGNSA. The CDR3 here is CASSFTSGGYTGELFF. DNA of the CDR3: TGTGCCAGCAGCTTCACTAGCGGGGGCTACACCGGGGAGCTGTTTTTT.

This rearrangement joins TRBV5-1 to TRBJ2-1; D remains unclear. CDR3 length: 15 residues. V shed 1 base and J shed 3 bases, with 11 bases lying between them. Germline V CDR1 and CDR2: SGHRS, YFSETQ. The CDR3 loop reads CASSLPESNYNEQFF. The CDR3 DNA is TGCGCCAGCAGCTTGCCGGAGTCGAACTACAATGAGCAGTTCTTC.

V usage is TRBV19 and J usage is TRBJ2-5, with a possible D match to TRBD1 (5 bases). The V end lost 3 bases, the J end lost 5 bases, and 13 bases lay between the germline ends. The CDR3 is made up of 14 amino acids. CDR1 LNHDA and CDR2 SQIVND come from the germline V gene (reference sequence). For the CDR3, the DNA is TGTGCCAGTAGTATTGCAGGGAATCGGGAGACCCAGTACTTC. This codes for CASSIAGNRETQYF.

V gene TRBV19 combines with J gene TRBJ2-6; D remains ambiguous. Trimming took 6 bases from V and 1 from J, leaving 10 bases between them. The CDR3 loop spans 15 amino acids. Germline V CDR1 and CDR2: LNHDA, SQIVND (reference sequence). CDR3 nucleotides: TGTGCCAGTAGCCGGGTTTCGTCTGGGGCCAACGTCCTGACTTTC. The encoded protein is CASSRVSSGANVLTF. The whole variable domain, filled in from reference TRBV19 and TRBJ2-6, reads DGGITQSPKYLFRKEGQNVTLSCEQNLNHDAMYWYRQDPGQGLRLIYYSQIVNDFQKGDIAEGYSVSREKKESFPLTVTSAQKNPTAFYLCASSRVSSGANVLTFGAGSRLTVL.

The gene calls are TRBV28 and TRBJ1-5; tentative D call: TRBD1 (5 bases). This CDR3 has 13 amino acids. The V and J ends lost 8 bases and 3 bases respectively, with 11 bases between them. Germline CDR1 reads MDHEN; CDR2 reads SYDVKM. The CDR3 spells CASRGGINQPQHF. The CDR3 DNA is TGTGCCAGCCGTGGGGGGATCAATCAGCCCCAGCATTTT.

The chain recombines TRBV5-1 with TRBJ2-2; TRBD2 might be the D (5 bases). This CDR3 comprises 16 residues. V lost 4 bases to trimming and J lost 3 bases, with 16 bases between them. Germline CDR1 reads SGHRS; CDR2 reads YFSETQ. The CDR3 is CASSNRRRSDTGELFF. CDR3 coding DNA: TGCGCCAGCAGCAACCGAAGGAGGTCGGACACCGGGGAGCTGTTTTTT.

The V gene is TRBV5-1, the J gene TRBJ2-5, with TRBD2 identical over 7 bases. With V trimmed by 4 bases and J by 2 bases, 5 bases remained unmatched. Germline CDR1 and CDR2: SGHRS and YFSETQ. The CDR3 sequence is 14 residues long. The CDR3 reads CASSRTSVQETQYF. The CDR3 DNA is TGCGCCAGCAGCCGAACTAGCGTTCAAGAGACCCAGTACTTC.

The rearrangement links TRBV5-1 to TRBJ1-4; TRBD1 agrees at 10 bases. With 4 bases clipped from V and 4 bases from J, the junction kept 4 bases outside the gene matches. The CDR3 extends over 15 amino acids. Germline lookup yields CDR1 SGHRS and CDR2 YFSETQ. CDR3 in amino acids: CASSRDRGHNEKLFF. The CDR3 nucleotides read TGCGCCAGCAGCAGAGACAGGGGGCATAATGAAAAACTGTTTTTT.

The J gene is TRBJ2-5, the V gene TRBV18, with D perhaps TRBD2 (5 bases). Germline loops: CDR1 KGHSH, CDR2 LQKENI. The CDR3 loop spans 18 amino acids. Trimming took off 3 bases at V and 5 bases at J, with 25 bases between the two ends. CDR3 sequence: CASSPLKRGLRPSETQYF. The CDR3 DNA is TGTGCCAGCTCACCGCTGAAACGAGGGCTTCGTCCCAGTGAGACCCAGTACTTC.

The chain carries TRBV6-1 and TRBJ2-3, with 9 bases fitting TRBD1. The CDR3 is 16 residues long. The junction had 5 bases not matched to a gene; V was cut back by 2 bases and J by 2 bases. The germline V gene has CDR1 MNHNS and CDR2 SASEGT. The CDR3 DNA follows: TGTGCCAGCAGTGAATTGACAGGGGGATACACAGATACGCAGTATTTT. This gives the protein CASSELTGGYTDTQYF.

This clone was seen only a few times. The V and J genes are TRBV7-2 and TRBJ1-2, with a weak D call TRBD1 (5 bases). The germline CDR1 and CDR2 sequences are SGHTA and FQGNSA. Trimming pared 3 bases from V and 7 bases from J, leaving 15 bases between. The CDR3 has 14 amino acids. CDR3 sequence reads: CASSLGGGFPGYTF. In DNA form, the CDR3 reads TGTGCCAGCAGCTTGGGTGGGGGGTTCCCTGGCTACACCTTC.

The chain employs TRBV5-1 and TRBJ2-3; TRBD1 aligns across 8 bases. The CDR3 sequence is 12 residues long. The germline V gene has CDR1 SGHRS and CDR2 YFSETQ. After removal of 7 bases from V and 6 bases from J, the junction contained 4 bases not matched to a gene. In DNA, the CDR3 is TGCGCCAGCCGCCAGGGGGCCGATACGCAGTATTTT. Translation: CASRQGADTQYF.

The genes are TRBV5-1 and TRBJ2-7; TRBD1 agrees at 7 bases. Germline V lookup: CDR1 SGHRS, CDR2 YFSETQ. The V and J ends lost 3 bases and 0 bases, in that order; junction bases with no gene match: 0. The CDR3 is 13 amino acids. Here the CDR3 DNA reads TGCGCCAGCAGCTGGGACAGCTCCTACGAGCAGTACTTC. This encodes CASSWDSSYEQYF.

The CDR3 reads CASSHPTADTQYF. The CDR3 DNA reads TGTGCCAGCAGCCACCCGACAGCTGATACGCAGTATTTT. The gene calls are TRBV5-4 and TRBJ2-3, with TRBD1 as a possible D gene (5 bases). Germline lookup yields CDR1 SGHNT and CDR2 YYREEE (reference sequence). Trimming pared 4 bases from V and 6 bases from J, leaving 12 bases between. The CDR3 sequence is 13 residues long.

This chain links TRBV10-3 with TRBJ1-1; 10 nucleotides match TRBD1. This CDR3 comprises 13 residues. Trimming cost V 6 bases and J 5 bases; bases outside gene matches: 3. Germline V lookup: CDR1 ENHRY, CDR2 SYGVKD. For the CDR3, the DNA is TGTGCCATCAGGACAGGGGGCGAGACTGAAGCTTTCTTT. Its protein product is CAIRTGGETEAFF.

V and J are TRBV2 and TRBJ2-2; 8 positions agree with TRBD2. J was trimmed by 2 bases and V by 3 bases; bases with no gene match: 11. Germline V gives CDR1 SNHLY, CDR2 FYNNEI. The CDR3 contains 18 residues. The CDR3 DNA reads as TGTGCCAGCAGTGATTCCCCCCGGGGGGGGGACAACACCGGGGAGCTGTTTTTT. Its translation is CASSDSPRGGDNTGELFF.

The DNA for the CDR3 is TGTGCCAGCAGACGACAGGGGAGGAACACTGAAGCTTTCTTT. Translation: CASRRQGRNTEAFF. This rearrangement joins TRBV28 to TRBJ1-1; 8 bases map to TRBD1. Germline V gene lookup returns CDR1 MDHEN and CDR2 SYDVKM. The CDR3 consists of 14 residues. Germline trimming cut 6 bases from V and 1 base from J; bases unmatched to any gene: 4.

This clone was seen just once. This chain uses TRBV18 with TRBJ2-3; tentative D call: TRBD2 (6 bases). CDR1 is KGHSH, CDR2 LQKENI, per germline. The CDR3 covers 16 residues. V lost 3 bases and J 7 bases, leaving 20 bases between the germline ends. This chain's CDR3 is CASSPLAEGSPHTQYF. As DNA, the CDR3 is TGTGCCAGCTCACCCCTGGCGGAGGGGAGTCCCCATACGCAGTATTTT.

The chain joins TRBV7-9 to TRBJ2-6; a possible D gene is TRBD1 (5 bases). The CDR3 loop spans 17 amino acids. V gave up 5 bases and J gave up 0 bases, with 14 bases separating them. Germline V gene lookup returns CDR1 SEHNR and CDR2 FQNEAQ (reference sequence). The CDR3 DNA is TGTGCCAGCAGCCCCCTGACAGTGAGCTCTGGGGCCAACGTCCTGACTTTC. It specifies CASSPLTVSSGANVLTF.

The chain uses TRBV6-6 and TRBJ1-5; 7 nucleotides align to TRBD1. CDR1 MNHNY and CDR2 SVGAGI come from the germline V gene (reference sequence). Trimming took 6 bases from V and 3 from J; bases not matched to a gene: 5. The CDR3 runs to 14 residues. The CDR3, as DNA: TGTGCCAGCAGCCGACAGGGTCTCAATCAGCCCCAGCATTTT. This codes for CASSRQGLNQPQHF.